This TCR beta chain is from a study of regulatory T cells in long-lasting Graves disease. Building the TCR beta libraries relied on iRepertoire HTBI primers, and CDR3 regions underwent Arm-PCR. TCRdb redid the calling of the multiplex PCR reads with MiXCR, one entry per CDR3 protein. The profile shows some 490,000 distinct CDR3 sequences, around 12% of them singletons. Ten or more counts support this clonotype. The ends lost 5 bases at V and 4 bases at J; junction bases unmatched: 6. There are 13 residues in the CDR3. Germline CDR1 and CDR2: DFQATT and SNEGSKA (reference sequence). The time point here: newly diagnosed GD, antithyroid drugs for less than 3 months. RNA isolated from PBMCs was used to make the TCR library. This same sample was also taken into another study, of T cells in Graves' hyperthyroidism and ophthalmopathy.

The receptor was isolated from a woman in her 30s with Graves disease. The starting material was peripheral blood mononuclear cells (PBMCs), obtained at new diagnosis, from a patient treated with antithyroid drugs. The rearrangement links TRBV20-1 to TRBJ2-3, with TRBD1 matching 7 bases. DNA for the CDR3: TGCAGTGCTTCGACAGGGCCCTCAGATACGCAGTATTTT. Translation gives CSASTGPSDTQYF.